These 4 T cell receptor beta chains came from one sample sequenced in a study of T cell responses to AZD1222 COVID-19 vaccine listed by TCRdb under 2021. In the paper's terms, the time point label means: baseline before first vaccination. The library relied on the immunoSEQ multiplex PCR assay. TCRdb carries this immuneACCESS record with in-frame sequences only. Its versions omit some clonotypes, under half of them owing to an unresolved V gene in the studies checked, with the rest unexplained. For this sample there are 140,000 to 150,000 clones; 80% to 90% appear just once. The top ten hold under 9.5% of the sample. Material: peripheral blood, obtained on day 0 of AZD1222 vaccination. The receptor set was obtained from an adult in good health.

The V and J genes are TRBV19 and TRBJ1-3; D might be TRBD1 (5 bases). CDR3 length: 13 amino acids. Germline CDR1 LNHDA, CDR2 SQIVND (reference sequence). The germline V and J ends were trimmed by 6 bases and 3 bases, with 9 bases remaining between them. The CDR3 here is CASSRGGGNTIYF. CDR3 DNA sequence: TGTGCCAGTAGCCGGGGCGGTGGAAACACCATATATTTT.

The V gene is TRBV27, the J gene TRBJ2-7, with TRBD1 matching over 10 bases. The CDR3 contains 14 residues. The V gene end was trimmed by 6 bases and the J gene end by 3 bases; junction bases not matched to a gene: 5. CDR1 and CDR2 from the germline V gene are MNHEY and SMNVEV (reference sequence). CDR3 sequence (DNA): TGTGCCAGCAGCCCCGGGACAGGGGTCTACGAGCAGTACTTC. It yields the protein CASSPGTGVYEQYF.

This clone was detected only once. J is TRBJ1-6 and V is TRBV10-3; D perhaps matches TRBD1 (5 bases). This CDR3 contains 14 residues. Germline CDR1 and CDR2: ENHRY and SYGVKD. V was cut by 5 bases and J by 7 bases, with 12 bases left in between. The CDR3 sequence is CAISMGRANSPLHF. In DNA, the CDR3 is TGTGCCATCAGTATGGGACGGGCAAATTCACCCCTCCACTTT.

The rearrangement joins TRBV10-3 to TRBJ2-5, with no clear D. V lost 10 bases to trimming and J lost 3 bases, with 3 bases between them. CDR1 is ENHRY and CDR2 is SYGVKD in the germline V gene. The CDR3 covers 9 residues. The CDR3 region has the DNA TGTGCCAGGGAAGAGACCCAGTACTTC. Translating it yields CAREETQYF.